This TCR beta chain was obtained from a study of cytomegalovirus exposure and HLA in healthy donors. Study findings and constraints: V- and J-gene trimming of TCR beta was linked (in a later analysis) to a missense DCLRE1C variant. A later analysis linked roughly 17,000 TCR beta sequences to HLA alleles at 0.05 false discovery rate. In a later analysis, TCR association rates varied by HLA locus: DRB1 most, HLA-C fewest. HLA-A and HLA-B allele assignments for most subjects were reportedly predicted accurately using TCR beta sequences.

The CDR3 covers 15 residues. Germline V lookup: CDR1 LGHNA, CDR2 YSLEER. V was trimmed by 5 bases and J by 3 bases, leaving 16 bases between them. Turning to this clone: Its target is not known.

Amplification used 60 Vbeta primers and 13 Jbeta primers. Sequencing was performed with immunoSEQ multiplex PCR; in TCRdb, only in-frame clones are kept and a portion is missing. The sample lists roughly 140,000 clones; around 82% were seen once. Sequencing was performed on PBMCs. The clonotype originates from a woman aged 18-29 years in good health and CMV-seropositive. V usage is TRBV4-3 and J usage is TRBJ1-2; the D gene is possibly TRBD1 (6 bases). CDR3 in amino acids: CASSEYPGQYYGYTF. Written as DNA, the CDR3 is TGCGCCAGCAGCGAATATCCCGGACAGTACTATGGCTACACCTTC.